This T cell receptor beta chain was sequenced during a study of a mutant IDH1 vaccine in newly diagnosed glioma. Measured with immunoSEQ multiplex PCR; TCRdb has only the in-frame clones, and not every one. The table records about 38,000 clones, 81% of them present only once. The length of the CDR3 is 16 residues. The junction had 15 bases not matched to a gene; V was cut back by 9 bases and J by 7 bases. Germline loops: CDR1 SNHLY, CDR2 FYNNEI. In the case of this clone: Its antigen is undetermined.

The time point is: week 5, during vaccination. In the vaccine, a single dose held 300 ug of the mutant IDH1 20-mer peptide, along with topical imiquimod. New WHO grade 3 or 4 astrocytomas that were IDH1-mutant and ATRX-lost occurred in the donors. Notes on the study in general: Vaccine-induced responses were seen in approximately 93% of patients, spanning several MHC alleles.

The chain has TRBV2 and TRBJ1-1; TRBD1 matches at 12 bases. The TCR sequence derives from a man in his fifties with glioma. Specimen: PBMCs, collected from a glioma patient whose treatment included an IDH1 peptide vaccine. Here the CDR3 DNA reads TGTGCCAGATTACGGGGGACAGGGGGCAAGTCTGGTGAAGCTTTCTTT. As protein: CARLRGTGGKSGEAFF.